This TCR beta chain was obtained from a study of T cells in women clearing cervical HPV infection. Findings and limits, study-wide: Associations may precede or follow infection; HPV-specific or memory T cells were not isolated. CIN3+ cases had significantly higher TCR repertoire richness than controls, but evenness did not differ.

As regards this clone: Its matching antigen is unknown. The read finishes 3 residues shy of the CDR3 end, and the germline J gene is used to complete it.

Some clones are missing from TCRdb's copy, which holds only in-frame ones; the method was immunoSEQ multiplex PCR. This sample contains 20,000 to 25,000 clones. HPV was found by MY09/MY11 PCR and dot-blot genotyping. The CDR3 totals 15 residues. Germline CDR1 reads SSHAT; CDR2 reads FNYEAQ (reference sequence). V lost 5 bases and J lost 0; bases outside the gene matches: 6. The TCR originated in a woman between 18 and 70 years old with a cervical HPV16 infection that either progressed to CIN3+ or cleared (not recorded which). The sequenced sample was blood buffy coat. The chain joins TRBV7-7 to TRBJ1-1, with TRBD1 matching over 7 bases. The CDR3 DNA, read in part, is TGTGCCAGCAGCCGCTTGACAGGGATGAACACTGAA. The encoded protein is CASSRLTGMNTE. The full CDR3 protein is CASSRLTGMNTEAFF.